This T cell receptor (beta chain) was found in a study of neurological immune-mediated disorders. This clonotype has at least ten counts. V shed 6 bases and J shed 9 bases, with 15 bases lying between them. The CDR3 totals 12 residues. The germline V gene encodes CDR1 DFQATT and CDR2 SNEGSKA (reference sequence). TCRdb reprocessed the 5' RACE reads with MiXCR, giving one entry per CDR3 protein. The sample holds 11,000 to 15,000 distinct CDR3 sequences, over 9.5% seen once. The sequenced sample was PBMCs. The chain recombines TRBV20-1 with TRBJ2-1, with D unclear. The sequence was collected from a middle-aged woman in good health. The CDR3, as DNA: TGCAGTGCCCCCTATCACCGGAGTGAGCAGTTCTTC. It codes for CSAPYHRSEQFF.